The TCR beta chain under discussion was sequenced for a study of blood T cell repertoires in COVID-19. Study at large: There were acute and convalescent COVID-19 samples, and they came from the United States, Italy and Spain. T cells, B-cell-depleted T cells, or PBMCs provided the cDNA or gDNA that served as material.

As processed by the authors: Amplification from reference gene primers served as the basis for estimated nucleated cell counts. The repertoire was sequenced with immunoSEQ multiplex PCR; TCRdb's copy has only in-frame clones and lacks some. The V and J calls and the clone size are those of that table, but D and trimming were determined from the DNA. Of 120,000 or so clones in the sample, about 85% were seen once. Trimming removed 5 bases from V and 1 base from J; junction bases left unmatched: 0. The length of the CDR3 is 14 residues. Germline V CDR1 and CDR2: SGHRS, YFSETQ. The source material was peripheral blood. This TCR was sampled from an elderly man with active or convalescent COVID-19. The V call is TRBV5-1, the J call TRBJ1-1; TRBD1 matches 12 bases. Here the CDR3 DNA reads TGCGCCAGCAGGGGACAGGGGGCGAACACTGAAGCTTTCTTT. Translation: CASRGQGANTEAFF.